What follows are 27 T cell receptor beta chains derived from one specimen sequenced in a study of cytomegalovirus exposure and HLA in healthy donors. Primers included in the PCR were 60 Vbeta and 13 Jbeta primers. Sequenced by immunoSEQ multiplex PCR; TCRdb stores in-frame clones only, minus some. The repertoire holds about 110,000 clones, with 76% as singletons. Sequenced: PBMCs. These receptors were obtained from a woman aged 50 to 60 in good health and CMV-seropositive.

In DNA form, the CDR3 reads TGTGCCAGCAGTGAATATTGGCAGGGCGAGGACGAGCAGTACTTC. Residues: CASSEYWQGEDEQYF. The gene calls are TRBV25-1 and TRBJ2-7; weak D call: TRBD1 (5 bases). Trimming took 0 bases from V and 5 from J, leaving 14 bases between them. CDR1 and CDR2 (germline): MGHDK, SYGVNS. The CDR3 sequence is 15 residues long.

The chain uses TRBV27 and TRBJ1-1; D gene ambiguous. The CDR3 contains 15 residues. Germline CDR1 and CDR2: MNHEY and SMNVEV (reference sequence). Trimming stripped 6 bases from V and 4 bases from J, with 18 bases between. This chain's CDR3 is CASRLKHPLSTEAFF. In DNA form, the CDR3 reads TGTGCCAGCAGACTTAAGCACCCTCTGAGCACTGAAGCTTTCTTT.

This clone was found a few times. The CDR3 region has the DNA TGTGCCAGTAGTATCGCGACTAGCGGGGGTTTAGACAATGAGCAGTTCTTC. Residues: CASSIATSGGLDNEQFF. The chain carries TRBV19 and TRBJ2-1; TRBD2 aligns across 12 bases. V gave up 3 bases and J gave up 5 bases; unmatched junction bases: 8. Germline V gives CDR1 LNHDA, CDR2 SQIVND (reference sequence). The CDR3 covers 17 residues.

CDR3 nucleotide sequence: TGCGCCAGCAGTCCGGGACAGGGCTTCTACCAAGAGACCCAGTACTTC. Translation gives CASSPGQGFYQETQYF. This chain links TRBV23-1 with TRBJ2-5; 9 bases match TRBD1. TRBV23-1 counts as an open reading frame of uncertain function. The CDR3 extends over 16 amino acids. The V gene end was trimmed by 4 bases and the J gene end by 0 bases; junction bases not matched to a gene: 6.

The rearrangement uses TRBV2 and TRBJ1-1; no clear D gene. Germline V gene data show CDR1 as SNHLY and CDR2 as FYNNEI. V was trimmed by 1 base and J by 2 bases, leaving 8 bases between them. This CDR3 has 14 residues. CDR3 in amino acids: CASSEERGNTEAFF. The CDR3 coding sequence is TGTGCCAGCAGTGAAGAAAGAGGTAACACTGAAGCTTTCTTT. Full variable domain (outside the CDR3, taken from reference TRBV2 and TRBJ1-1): EPEVTQTPSHQVTQMGQEVILRCVPISNHLYFYWYRQILGQKVEFLVSFYNNEISEKSEIFDDQFSVERPDGSNFTLKIRSTKLEDSAMYFCASSEERGNTEAFFGQGTRLTVV.

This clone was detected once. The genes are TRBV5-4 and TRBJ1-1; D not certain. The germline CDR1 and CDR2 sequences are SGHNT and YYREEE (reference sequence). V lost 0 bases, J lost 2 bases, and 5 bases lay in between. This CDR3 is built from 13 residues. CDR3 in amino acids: CASSLGANTEAFF. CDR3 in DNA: TGTGCCAGCAGCTTGGGGGCAAACACTGAAGCTTTCTTT.

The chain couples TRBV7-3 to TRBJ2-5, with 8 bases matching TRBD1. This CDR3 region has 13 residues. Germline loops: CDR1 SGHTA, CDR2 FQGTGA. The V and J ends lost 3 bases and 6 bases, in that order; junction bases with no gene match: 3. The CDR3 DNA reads TGTGCCAGCAGCTTCACAGGGGGGAAGACCCAGTACTTC. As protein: CASSFTGGKTQYF.

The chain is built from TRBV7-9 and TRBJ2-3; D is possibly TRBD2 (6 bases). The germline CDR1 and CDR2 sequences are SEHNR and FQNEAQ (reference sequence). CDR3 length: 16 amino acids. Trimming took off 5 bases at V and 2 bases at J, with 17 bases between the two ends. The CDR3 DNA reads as TGTGCCAGCAGCGAACCGATTGAGCGGGCCACAGATACGCAGTATTTT. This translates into CASSEPIERATDTQYF.

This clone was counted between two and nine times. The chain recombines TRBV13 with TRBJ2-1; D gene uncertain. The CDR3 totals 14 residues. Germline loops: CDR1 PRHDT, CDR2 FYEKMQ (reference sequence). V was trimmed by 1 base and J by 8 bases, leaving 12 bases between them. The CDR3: CASSLAPRSYEQFF. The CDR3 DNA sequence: TGTGCCAGCAGCTTAGCGCCTCGGAGCTATGAGCAGTTCTTC.

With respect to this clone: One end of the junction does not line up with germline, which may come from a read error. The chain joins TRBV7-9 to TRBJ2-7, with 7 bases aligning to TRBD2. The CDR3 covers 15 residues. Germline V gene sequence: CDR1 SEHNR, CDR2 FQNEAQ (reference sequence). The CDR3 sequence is CSSSSGGAGSDEQYF. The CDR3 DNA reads TGTTCCAGCAGCTCCGGGGGAGCGGGGTCCGACGAGCAGTACTTC. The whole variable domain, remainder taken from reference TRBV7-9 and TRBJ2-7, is DTGVSQNPRHKITKRGQNVTFRCDPISEHNRLYWYRQTLGQGPEFLTYFQNEAQLEKSRLLSDRFSAERPKGSFSTLEIQRTEQGDSAMYLCSSSSGGAGSDEQYFGPGTRLTVT.

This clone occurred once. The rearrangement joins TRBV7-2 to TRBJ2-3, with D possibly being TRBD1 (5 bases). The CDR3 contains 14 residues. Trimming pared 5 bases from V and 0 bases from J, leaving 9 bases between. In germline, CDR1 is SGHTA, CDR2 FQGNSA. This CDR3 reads CASSRQRSTDTQYF. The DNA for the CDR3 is TGTGCCAGCAGCCGACAGCGAAGCACAGATACGCAGTATTTT.

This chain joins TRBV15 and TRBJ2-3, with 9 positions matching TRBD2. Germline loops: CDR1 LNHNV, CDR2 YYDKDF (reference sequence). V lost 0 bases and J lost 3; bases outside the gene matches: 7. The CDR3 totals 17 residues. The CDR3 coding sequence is TGTGCCACCAGCAGAGATCCGGCGGGAGGGCCTACAGATACGCAGTATTTT. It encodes CATSRDPAGGPTDTQYF. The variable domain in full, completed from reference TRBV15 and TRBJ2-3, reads DAMVIQNPRYQVTQFGKPVTLSCSQTLNHNVMYWYQQKSSQAPKLLFHYYDKDFNNEADTPDNFQSRRPNTSFCFLDIRSPGLGDTAMYLCATSRDPAGGPTDTQYFGPGTRLTVL.

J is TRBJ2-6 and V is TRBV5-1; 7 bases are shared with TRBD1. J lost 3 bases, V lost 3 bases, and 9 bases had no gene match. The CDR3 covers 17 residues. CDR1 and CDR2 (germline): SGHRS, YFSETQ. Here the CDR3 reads CASSSITGAGGANVLTF. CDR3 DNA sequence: TGCGCCAGCAGCTCCATCACAGGGGCGGGTGGGGCCAACGTCCTGACTTTC.

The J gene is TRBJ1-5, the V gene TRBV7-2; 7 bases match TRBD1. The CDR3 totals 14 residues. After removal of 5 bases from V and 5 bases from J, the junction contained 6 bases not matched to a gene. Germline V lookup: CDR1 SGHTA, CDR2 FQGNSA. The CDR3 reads CASSMRGQDQPQHF. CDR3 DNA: TGTGCCAGCAGCATGAGGGGGCAGGATCAGCCCCAGCATTTT.

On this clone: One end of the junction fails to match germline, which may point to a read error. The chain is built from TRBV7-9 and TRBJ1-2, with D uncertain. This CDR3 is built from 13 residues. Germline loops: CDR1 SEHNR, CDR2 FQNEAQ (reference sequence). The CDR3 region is CASSLSANYGYTF. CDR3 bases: TGTGCCAGCAGCTTATCCGCTAACTATGGCTATACCTTC. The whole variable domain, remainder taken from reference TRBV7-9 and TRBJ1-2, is DTGVSQNPRHKITKRGQNVTFRCDPISEHNRLYWYRQTLGQGPEFLTYFQNEAQLEKSRLLSDRFSAERPKGSFSTLEIQRTEQGDSAMYLCASSLSANYGYTFGSGTRLTVV.

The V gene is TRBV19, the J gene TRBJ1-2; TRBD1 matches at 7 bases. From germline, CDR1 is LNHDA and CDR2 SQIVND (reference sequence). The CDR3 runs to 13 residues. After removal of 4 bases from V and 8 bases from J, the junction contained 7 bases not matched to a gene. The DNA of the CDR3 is TGTGCCAGTAGTACTTGGACAGGAGGCGGCTACACCTTC. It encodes CASSTWTGGGYTF.

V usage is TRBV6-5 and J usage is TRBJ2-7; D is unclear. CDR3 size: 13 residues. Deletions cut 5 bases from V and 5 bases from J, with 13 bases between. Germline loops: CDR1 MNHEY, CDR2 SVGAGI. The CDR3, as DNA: TGTGCCAGCAGTGAAGCGCGTGGCGACGAGCAGTACTTC. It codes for CASSEARGDEQYF.

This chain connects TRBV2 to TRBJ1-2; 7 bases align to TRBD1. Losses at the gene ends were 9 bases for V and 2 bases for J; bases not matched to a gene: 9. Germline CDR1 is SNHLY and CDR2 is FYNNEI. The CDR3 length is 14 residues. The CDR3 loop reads CARLQGPLNYGYTF. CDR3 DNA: TGTGCCAGGTTACAGGGGCCCCTCAACTATGGCTACACCTTC. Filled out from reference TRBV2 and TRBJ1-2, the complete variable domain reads EPEVTQTPSHQVTQMGQEVILRCVPISNHLYFYWYRQILGQKVEFLVSFYNNEISEKSEIFDDQFSVERPDGSNFTLKIRSTKLEDSAMYFCARLQGPLNYGYTFGSGTRLTVV.

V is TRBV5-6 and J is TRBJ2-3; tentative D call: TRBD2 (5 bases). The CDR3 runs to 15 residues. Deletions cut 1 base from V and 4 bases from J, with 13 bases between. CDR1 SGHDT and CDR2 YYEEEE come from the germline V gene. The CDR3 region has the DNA TGTGCCAGCAGCTTGCGGCTAGCAGGCGCAGATACGCAGTATTTT. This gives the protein CASSLRLAGADTQYF.

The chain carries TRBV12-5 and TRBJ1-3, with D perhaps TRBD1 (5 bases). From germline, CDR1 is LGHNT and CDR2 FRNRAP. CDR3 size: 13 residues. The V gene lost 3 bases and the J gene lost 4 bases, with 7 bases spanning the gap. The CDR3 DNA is TGTGCTAGTGGTTTCTGGGGCGGAAACACCATATATTTT. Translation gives CASGFWGGNTIYF.

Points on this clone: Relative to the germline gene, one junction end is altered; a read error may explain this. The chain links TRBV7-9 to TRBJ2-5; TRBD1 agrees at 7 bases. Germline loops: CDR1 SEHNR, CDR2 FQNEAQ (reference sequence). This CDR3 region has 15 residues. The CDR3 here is CSSSPSGQRREAQYF. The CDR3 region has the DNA TGTTCCAGCAGTCCATCGGGACAGAGAAGAGAGGCCCAGTACTTC.

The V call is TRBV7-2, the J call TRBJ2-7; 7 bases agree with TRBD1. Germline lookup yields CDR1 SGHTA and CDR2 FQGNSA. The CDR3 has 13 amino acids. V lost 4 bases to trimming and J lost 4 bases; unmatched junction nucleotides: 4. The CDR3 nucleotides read TGTGCCAGCAGCTCGGACAGGCCTTACGAGCAGTACTTC. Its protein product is CASSSDRPYEQYF.

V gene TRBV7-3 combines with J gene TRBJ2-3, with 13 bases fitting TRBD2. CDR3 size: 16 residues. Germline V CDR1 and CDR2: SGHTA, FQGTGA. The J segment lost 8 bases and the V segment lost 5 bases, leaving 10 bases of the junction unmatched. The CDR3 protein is CASSLGLAGSTATQYF. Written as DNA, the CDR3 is TGTGCCAGCAGCCTGGGACTAGCGGGGTCAACTGCTACGCAGTATTTT.

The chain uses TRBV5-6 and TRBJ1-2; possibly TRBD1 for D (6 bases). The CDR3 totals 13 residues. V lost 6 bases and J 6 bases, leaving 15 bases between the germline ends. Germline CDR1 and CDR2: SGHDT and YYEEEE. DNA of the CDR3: TGTGCCAGCATCAGGGGCAGGGAAGATGGCTACACCTTC. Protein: CASIRGREDGYTF.

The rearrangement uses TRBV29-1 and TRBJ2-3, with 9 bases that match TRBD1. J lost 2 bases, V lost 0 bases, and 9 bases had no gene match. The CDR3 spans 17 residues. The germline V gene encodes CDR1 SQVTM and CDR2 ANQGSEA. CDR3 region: CSVEDQGTGFSTDTQYF. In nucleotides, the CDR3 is TGCAGCGTTGAAGATCAGGGGACAGGGTTCTCCACAGATACGCAGTATTTT.

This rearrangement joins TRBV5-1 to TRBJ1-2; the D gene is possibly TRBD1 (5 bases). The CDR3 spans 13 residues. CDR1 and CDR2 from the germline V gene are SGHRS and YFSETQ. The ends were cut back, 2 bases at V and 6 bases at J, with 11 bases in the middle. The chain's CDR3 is CASSLGEADGYTF. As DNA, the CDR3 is TGCGCCAGCAGCTTAGGGGAGGCGGATGGCTACACCTTC.

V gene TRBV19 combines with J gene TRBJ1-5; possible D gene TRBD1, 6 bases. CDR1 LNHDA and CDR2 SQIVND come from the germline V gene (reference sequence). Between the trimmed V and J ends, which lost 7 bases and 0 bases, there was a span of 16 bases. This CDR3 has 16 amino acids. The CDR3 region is CASTHIEGDSNQPQHF. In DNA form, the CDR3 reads TGTGCCAGTACTCACATCGAGGGGGATAGCAATCAGCCCCAGCATTTT.